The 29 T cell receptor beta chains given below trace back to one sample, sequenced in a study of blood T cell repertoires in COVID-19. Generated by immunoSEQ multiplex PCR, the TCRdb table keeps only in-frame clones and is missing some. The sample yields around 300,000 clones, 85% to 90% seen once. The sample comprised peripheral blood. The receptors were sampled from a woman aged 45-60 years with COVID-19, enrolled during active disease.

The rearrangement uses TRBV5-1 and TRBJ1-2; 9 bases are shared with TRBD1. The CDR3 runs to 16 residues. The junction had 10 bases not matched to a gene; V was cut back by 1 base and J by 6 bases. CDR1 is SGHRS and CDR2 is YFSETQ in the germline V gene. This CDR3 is CASSLRPGTGLNGYTF. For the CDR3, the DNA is TGCGCCAGCAGCTTGAGACCCGGGACAGGGTTAAATGGCTACACCTTC.

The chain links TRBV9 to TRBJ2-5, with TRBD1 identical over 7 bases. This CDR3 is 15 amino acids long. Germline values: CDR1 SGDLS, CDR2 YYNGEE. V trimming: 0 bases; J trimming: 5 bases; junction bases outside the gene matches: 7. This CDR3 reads CASSVARGLGETQYF. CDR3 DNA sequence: TGTGCCAGCAGCGTAGCCAGGGGGTTGGGGGAGACCCAGTACTTC.

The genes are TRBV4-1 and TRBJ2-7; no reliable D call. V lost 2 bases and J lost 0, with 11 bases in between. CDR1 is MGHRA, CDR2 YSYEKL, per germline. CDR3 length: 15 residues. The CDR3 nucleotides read TGCGCCAGCAGCCAAATGGCGGATAGCTCCTACGAGCAGTACTTC. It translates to CASSQMADSSYEQYF.

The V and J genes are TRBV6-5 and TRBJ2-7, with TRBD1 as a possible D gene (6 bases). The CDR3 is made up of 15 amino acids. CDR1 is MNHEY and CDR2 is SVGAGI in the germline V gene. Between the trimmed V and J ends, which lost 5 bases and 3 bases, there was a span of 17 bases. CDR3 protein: CASSLRDTTFYEQYF. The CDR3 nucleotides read TGTGCCAGCAGTCTCCGGGACACAACTTTCTACGAGCAGTACTTC.

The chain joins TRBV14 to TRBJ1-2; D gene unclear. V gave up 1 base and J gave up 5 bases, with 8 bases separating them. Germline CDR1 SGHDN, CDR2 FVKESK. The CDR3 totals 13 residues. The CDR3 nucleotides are TGTGCCAGCAGCCAAGTACGGTTATATGGCTACACCTTC. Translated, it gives CASSQVRLYGYTF.

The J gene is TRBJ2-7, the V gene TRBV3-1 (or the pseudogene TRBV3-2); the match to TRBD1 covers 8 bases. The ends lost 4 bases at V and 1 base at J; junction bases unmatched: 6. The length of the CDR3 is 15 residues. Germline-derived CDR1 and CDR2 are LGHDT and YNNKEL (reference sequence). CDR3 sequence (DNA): TGTGCCAGCAGCCGCCGGGACAGGACTTCCTACGAGCAGTACTTC. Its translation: CASSRRDRTSYEQYF.

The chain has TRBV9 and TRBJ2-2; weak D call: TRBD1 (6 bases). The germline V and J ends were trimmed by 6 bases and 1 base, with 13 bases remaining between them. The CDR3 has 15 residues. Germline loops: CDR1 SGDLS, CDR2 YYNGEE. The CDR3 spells CASTPDRRNTGELFF. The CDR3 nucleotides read TGTGCCAGCACCCCTGACAGGCGGAACACCGGGGAGCTGTTTTTT.

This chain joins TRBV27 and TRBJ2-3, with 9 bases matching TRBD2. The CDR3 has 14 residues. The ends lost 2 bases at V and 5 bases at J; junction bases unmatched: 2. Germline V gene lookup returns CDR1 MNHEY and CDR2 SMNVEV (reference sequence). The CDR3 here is CASSLLAGRDTQYF. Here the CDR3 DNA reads TGTGCCAGCAGTTTACTAGCGGGAAGAGATACGCAGTATTTT.

CDR3 amino acids: CASSVLAGGGNTEAFF. The CDR3 bases are TGTGCCAGCAGCGTACTCGCAGGGGGCGGGAACACTGAAGCTTTCTTT. The rearrangement joins TRBV5-4 to TRBJ1-1; 8 bases map to TRBD1. V dropped 4 bases and J dropped 1; count of bases not matched to a gene: 9. Germline values: CDR1 SGHNT, CDR2 YYREEE (reference sequence). The CDR3 spans 16 residues.

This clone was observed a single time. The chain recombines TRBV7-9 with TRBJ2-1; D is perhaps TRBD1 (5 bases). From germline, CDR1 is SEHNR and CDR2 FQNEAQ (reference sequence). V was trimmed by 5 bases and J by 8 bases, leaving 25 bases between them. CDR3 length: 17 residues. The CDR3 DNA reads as TGTGCCAGCAGCCCCCCCGGCAGGGCGGTGGCCCGCGATGAGCAGTTCTTC. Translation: CASSPPGRAVARDEQFF.

The CDR3: CASSFGTGATYEQYF. Here the CDR3 DNA reads TGTGCCAGCAGTTTCGGGACAGGGGCGACCTACGAGCAGTACTTC. The V and J genes are TRBV6-5 and TRBJ2-7; 10 bases map to TRBD1. The CDR3 length is 15 residues. Germline V gene lookup returns CDR1 MNHEY and CDR2 SVGAGI. V dropped 4 bases and J dropped 2; count of bases not matched to a gene: 5.

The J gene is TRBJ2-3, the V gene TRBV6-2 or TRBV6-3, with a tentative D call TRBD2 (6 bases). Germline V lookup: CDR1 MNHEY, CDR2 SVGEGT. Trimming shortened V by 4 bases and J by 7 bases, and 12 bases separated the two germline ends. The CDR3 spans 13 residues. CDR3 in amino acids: CASSSFSGNTQYF. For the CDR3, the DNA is TGTGCCAGCAGTTCCTTTAGCGGAAATACGCAGTATTTT.

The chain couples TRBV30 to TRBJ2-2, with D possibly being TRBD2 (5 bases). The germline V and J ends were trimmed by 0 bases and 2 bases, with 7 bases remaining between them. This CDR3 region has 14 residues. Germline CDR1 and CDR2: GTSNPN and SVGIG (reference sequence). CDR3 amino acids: CAWSVSANTGELFF. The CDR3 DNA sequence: TGTGCCTGGAGTGTTAGCGCTAACACCGGGGAGCTGTTTTTT.

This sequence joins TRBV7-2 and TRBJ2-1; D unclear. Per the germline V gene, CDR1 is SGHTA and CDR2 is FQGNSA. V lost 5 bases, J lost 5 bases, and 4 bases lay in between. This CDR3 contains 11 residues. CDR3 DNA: TGTGCCAGCAGCCTACACAATGAGCAGTTCTTC. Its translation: CASSLHNEQFF.

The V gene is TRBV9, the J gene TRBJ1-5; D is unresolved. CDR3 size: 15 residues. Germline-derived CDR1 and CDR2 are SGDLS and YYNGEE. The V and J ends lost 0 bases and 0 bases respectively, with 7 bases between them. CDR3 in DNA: TGTGCCAGCAGCGTAGCAGATAATAGCAATCAGCCCCAGCATTTT. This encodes CASSVADNSNQPQHF.

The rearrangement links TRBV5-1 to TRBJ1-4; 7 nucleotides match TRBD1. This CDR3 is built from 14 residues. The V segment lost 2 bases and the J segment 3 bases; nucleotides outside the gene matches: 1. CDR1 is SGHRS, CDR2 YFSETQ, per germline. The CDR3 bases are TGCGCCAGCAGCTTACAGGGGTCTAATGAAAAACTGTTTTTT. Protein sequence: CASSLQGSNEKLFF.

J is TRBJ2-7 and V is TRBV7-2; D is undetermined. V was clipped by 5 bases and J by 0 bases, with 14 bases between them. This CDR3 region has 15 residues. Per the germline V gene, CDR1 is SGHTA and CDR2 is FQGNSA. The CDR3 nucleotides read TGTGCCAGCAGCCGGAGCGTCTCAAGCTCCTACGAGCAGTACTTC. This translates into CASSRSVSSSYEQYF. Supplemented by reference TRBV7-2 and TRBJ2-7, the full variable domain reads GAGVSQSPSNKVTEKGKDVELRCDPISGHTALYWYRQSLGQGLEFLIYFQGNSAPDKSGLPSDRFSAERTGGSVSTLTIQRTQQEDSAVYLCASSRSVSSSYEQYFGPGTRLTVT.

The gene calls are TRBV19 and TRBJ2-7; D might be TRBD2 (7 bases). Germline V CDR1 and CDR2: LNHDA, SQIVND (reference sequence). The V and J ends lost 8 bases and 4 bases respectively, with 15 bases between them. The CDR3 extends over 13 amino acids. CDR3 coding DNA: TGTGCCAGTGGGGGCGGGGGAGCATACGAGCAGTACTTC. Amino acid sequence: CASGGGGAYEQYF.

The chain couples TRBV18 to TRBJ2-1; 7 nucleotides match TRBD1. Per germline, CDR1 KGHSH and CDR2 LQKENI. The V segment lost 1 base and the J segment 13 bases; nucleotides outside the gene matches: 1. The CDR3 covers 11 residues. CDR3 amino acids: CASSPRDSQFF. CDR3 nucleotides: TGTGCCAGCTCACCACGGGACAGTCAGTTCTTC.

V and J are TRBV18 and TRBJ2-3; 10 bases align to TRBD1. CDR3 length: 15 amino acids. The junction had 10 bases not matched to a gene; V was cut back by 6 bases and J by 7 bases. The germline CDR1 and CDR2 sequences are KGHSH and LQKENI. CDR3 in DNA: TGTGCCAGCTCCCAGGAAGGACAGGGGGTTTATACGCAGTATTTT. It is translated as CASSQEGQGVYTQYF.

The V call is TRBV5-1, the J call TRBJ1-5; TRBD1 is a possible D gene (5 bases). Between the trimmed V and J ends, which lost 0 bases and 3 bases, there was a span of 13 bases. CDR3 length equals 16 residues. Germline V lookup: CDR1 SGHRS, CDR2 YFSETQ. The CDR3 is CASSLGQGGPNQPQHF. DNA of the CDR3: TGCGCCAGCAGCTTGGGTCAGGGAGGACCCAATCAGCCCCAGCATTTT.

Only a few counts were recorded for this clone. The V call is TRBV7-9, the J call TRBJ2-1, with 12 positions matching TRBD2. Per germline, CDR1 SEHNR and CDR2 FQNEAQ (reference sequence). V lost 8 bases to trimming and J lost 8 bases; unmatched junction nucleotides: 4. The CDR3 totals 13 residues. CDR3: CASRLAGGDEQFF. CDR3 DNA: TGTGCCAGCCGCCTAGCGGGAGGGGATGAGCAGTTCTTC.

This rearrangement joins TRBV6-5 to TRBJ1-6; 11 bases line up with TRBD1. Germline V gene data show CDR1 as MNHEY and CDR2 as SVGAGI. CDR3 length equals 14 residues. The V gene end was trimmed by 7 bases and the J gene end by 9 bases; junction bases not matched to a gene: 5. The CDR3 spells CASISGQGGSPLHF. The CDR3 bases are TGTGCCAGCATTTCGGGACAGGGGGGTTCACCCCTCCACTTT.

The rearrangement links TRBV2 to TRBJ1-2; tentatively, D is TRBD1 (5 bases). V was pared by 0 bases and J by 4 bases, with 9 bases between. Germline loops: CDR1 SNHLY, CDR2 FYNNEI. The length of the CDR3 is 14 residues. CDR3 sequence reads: CASSEAGRIYGYTF. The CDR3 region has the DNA TGTGCCAGCAGTGAAGCGGGGCGGATCTATGGCTACACCTTC.

This CDR3 is CASGSTVNEQFF. Written as DNA, the CDR3 is TGTGCCAGCGGGAGTACCGTCAATGAGCAGTTCTTC. This sequence joins TRBV9 and TRBJ2-1; D is perhaps TRBD2 (5 bases). CDR1 is SGDLS, CDR2 YYNGEE, per germline. V was clipped by 7 bases and J by 6 bases, with 11 bases between them. The CDR3 is 12 amino acids.

The CDR3 region is CASSLGGLSYEQYF. CDR3 coding DNA: TGCGCCAGCAGCTTGGGCGGTTTAAGTTACGAGCAGTACTTC. The chain has TRBV5-1 and TRBJ2-7; D call uncertain. CDR1 is SGHRS, CDR2 YFSETQ, per germline. The CDR3 has 14 amino acids. The V end was cut by 0 bases, the J end by 4 bases, with 11 bases between.

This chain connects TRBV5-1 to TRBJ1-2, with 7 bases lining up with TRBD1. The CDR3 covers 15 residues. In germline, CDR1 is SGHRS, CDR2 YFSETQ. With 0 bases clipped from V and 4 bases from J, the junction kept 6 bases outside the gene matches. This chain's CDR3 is CASSLVGGGVYGYTF. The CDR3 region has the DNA TGCGCCAGCAGCTTGGTAGGAGGGGGCGTCTATGGCTACACCTTC. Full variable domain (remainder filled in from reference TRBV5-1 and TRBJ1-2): KAGVTQTPRYLIKTRGQQVTLSCSPISGHRSVSWYQQTPGQGLQFLFEYFSETQRNKGNFPGRFSGRQFSNSRSEMNVSTLELGDSALYLCASSLVGGGVYGYTFGSGTRLTVV.

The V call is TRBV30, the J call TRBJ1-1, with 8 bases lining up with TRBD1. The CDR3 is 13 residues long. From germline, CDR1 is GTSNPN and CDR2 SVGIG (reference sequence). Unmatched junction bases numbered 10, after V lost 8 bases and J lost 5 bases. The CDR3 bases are TGTGCCCGGGCGCCAGGGGGCGGTACTGAAGCTTTCTTT. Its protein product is CARAPGGGTEAFF.

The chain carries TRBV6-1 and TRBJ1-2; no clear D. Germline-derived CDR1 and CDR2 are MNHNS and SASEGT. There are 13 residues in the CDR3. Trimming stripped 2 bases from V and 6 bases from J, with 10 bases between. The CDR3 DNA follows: TGTGCCAGCAGTGAATCAGTGTTCCATGGCTACACCTTC. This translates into CASSESVFHGYTF.